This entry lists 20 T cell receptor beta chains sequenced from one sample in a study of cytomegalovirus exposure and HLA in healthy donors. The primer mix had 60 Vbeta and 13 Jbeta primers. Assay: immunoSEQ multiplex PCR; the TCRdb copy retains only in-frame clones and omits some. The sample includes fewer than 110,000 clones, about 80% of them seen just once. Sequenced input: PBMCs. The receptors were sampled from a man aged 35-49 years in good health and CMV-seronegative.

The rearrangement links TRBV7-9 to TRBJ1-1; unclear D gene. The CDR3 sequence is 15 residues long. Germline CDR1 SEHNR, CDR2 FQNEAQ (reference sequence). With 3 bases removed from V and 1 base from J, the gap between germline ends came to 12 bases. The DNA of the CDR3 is TGTGCCAGCAGCTTTGGGAGCCCAACGAACACTGAAGCTTTCTTT. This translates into CASSFGSPTNTEAFF.

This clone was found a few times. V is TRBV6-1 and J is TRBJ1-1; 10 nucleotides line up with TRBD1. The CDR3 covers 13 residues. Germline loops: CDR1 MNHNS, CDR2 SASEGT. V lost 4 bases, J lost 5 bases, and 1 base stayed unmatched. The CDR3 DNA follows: TGTGCCAGCAGTGTGGGACAGGGGACTGAAGCTTTCTTT. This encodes CASSVGQGTEAFF.

The CDR3 region has the DNA TGTGCTAGTGGCGTACAGGGGGCAGTGAAAGGAAACACCATATATTTT. Residues: CASGVQGAVKGNTIYF. The chain carries TRBV12-5 and TRBJ1-3, with 9 bases identical to TRBD1. The CDR3 loop spans 16 amino acids. Losses at the gene ends were 6 bases for V and 4 bases for J; bases not matched to a gene: 10. Germline loops: CDR1 LGHNT, CDR2 FRNRAP.

The CDR3 DNA is TGCGCCAGCAGCTTCGACAGGCCCTCTGGAAACACCATATATTTT. Residues: CASSFDRPSGNTIYF. The chain has TRBV5-1 and TRBJ1-3; tentatively, D is TRBD1 (6 bases). V was cut by 2 bases and J by 0 bases, with 9 bases left in between. This CDR3 spans 15 amino acids. Germline CDR1 reads SGHRS; CDR2 reads YFSETQ.

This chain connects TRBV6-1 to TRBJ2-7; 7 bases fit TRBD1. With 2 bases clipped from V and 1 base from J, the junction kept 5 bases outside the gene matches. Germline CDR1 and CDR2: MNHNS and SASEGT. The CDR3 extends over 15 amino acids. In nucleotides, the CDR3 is TGTGCCAGCAGTGAATTAGGGGGCTTGTCCTACGAGCAGTACGTC. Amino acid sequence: CASSELGGLSYEQYV.

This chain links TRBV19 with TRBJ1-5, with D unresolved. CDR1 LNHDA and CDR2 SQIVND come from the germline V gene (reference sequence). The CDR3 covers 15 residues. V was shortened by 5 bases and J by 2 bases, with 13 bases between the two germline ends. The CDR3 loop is CASSSWAVGNQPQHF. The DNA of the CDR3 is TGTGCCAGTAGTTCTTGGGCAGTCGGCAATCAGCCCCAGCATTTT. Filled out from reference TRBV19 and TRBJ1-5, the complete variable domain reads DGGITQSPKYLFRKEGQNVTLSCEQNLNHDAMYWYRQDPGQGLRLIYYSQIVNDFQKGDIAEGYSVSREKKESFPLTVTSAQKNPTAFYLCASSSWAVGNQPQHFGDGTRLSIL.

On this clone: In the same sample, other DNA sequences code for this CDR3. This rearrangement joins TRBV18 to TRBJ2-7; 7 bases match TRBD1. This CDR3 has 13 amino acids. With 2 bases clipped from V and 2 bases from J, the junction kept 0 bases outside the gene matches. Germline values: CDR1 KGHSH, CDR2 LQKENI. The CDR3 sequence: CASSPGTAYEQYF. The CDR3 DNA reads TGTGCCAGCTCACCAGGGACAGCCTACGAGCAGTACTTC.

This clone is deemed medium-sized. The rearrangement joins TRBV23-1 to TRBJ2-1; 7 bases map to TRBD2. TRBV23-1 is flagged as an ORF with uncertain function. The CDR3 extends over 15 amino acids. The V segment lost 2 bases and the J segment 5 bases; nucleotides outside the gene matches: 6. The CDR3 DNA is TGCGCCAGCAGTCAAAACCAGCGGGAAGACAATGAGCAGTTCTTC. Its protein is CASSQNQREDNEQFF.

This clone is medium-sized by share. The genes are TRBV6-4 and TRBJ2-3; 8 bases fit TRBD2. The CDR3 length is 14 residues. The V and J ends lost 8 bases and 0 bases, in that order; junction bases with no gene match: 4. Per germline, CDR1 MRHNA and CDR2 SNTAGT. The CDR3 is CASGSGGSTDTQYF. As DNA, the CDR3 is TGTGCCAGCGGAAGCGGGGGTAGCACAGATACGCAGTATTTT.

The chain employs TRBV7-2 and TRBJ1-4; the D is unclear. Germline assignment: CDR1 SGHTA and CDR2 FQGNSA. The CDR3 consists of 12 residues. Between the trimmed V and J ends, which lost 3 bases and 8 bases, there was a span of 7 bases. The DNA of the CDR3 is TGTGCCAGCAGCTTTGCGGGAGAAAAACTGTTTTTT. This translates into CASSFAGEKLFF.

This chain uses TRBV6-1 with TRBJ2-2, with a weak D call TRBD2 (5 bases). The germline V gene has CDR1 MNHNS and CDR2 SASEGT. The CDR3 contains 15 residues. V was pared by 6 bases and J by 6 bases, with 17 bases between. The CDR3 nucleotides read TGTGCCAGCAGGGGATGGACGGGGATATCCGGGGAGCTGTTTTTT. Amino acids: CASRGWTGISGELFF.

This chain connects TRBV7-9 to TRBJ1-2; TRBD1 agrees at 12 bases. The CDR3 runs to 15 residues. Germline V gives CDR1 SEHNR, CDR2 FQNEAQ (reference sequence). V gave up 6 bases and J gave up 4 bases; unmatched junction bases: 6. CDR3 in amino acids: CASRSGTGGVYGYTF. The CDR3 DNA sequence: TGTGCCAGCAGGTCCGGGACAGGGGGCGTCTATGGCTACACCTTC.

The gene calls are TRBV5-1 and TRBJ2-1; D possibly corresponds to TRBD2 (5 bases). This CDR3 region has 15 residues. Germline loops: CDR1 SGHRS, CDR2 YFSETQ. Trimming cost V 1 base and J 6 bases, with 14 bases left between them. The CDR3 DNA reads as TGCGCCAGCAGCTTGTTCAGCGGAGACGCCAATGAGCAGTTCTTC. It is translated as CASSLFSGDANEQFF.

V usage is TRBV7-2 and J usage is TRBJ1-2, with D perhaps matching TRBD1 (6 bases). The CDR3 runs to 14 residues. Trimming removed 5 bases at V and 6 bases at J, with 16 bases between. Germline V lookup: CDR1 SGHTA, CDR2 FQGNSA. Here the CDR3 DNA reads TGTGCCAGCAGCCCCGGAGACAGGAACCATGGCTACACCTTC. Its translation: CASSPGDRNHGYTF.

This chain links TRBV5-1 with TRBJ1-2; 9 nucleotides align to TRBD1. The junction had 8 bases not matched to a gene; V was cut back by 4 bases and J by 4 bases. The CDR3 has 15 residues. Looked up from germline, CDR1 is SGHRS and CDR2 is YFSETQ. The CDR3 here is CASSPRTGDFYGYTF. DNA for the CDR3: TGCGCCAGCAGCCCCAGGACAGGGGATTTCTATGGCTACACCTTC.

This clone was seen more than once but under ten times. The CDR3 region is CASSHWSFSGNTIYF. The CDR3 DNA sequence: TGCGCCAGCAGCCACTGGAGCTTCTCTGGAAACACCATATATTTT. The chain links TRBV4-3 to TRBJ1-3, with D unclear. V gave up 3 bases and J gave up 0 bases, with 9 bases separating them. Germline-derived CDR1 and CDR2 are LGHNA and YSLEER. The CDR3 totals 15 residues.

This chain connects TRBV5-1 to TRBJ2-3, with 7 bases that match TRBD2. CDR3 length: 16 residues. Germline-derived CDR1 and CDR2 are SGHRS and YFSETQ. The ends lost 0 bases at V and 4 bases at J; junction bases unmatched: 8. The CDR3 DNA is TGCGCCAGCAGCTTGGAGGGGAGCGGGGTTGCAGATACGCAGTATTTT. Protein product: CASSLEGSGVADTQYF.

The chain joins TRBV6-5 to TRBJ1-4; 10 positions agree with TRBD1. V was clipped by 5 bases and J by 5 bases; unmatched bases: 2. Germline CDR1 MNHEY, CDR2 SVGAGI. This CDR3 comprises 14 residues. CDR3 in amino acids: CASSDRGRNEKLFF. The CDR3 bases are TGTGCCAGCAGTGACAGGGGGCGGAATGAAAAACTGTTTTTT.

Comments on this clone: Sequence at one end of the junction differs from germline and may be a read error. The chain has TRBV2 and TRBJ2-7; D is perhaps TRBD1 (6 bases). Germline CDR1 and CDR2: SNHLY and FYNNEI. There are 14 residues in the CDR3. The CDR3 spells CASSEEQGSHEQYF. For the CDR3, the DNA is TGTGCCAGCAGTGAAGAACAGGGCTCCCACGAGCAGTACTTC.

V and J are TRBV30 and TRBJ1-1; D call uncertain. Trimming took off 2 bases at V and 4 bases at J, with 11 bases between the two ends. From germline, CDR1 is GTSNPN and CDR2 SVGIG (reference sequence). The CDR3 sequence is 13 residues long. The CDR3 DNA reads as TGTGCCTGGAGTAGGATGGCGGGCACTGAAGCTTTCTTT. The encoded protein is CAWSRMAGTEAFF.